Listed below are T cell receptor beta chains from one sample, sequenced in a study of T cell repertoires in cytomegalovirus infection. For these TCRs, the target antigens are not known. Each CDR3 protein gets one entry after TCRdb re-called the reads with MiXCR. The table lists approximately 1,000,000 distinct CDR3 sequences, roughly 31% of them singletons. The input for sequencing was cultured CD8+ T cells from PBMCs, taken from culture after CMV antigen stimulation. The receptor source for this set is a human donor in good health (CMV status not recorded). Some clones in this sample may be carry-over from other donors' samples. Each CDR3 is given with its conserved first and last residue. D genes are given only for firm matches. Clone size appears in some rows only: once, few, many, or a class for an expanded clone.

TGTGCCAGCAGTTATCTCGGAGATACGCAGTATTTT,CASSYLGDTQYF,.,.,12,TRBJ2-3,TRBV6-5
TGTGCCAGCAGCGATACAAGACAGGACTACAATCAGCCCCAGCATTTT,CASSDTRQDYNQPQHF,.,.,16,TRBJ1-5,TRBV7-6
TGTGCCAGCAGTTTATGGCCGAGCACAGATACGCAGTATTTT,CASSLWPSTDTQYF,.,.,14,TRBJ2-3,TRBV27
TGTGCCAGCAGCCAAGATGTAGGGGACTTCACAGATACGCAGTATTTT,CASSQDVGDFTDTQYF,.,.,16,TRBJ2-3,TRBV3-1
TGTGCCAGCAGTGAAGAGCACCCGGTTAGGGGGGATTCACCCCTCCACTTT,CASSEEHPVRGDSPLHF,.,.,17,TRBJ1-6,TRBV6-1
TGTGCCAGCAATAGCGGGGGGGCAGTTGAGCAGTTCTTC,CASNSGGAVEQFF,many,TRBD2,13,TRBJ2-1,TRBV7-8
TGCGCCAGCAGTGATACGAGGGCAGGGCACAAGAACTATGGCTACACCTTC,CASSDTRAGHKNYGYTF,few,.,17,TRBJ1-2,TRBV10-2
TGTGCCAGCAGTTCAATTGACAGAACGAACACTGAAGCTTTCTTT,CASSSIDRTNTEAFF,.,.,15,TRBJ1-1,TRBV27
TGCGCCAGCAGCCAAGATAAAAAGACTAGTTATGGGAGTGAGCAGTTCTTC,CASSQDKKTSYGSEQFF,few,.,17,TRBJ2-1,TRBV4-1
TGTGCCAGCAGCTTTTTGGACAGCCCCGGGGAGACCCAGTACTTC,CASSFLDSPGETQYF,many,.,15,TRBJ2-5,TRBV7-6
TGTGCCAGCAGCTTGGCCAGAGAACTCCCGGCCGTTAACTATGGCTACACCTTC,CASSLARELPAVNYGYTF,few,.,18,TRBJ1-2,TRBV5-5
TGCGCCAGCAGCTTGCGGACTAGCGGGGGGGCGACAGATACGCAGTATTTT,CASSLRTSGGATDTQYF,few,TRBD2,17,TRBJ2-3,TRBV5-1
TGTGCCAGCAGCTTAGAGGGGACAGGGGTTAAGAATCAGCCCCAGCATTTT,CASSLEGTGVKNQPQHF,few,TRBD1,17,TRBJ1-5,TRBV11-2
TGTGCCAGCAGTTTATCGTCCCTTTTTGGCTACACCTTC,CASSLSSLFGYTF,.,.,13,TRBJ1-2,TRBV12-3/TRBV12-4
TGTGCCAGCAGGGTTGGGGGCAATCAGCCCCAGCATTTT,CASRVGGNQPQHF,few,.,13,TRBJ1-5,TRBV6-2/TRBV6-3
TGTTCGACAGGGGGCGCCGAAGATACGCAGTATTTT,CSTGGAEDTQYF,.,TRBD1,12,TRBJ2-3,TRBV12-3/TRBV12-4
TGTGCCAGCAGCTGGGCGGTGGACAGGGGGCGAGACAATGAGCAGTTCTTC,CASSWAVDRGRDNEQFF,.,TRBD1,17,TRBJ2-1,TRBV7-9
TGTGCCAGCAGTCTCCTGGGCGGGGGGGCGAATGAGCAGTTCTTC,CASSLLGGGANEQFF,.,TRBD2,15,TRBJ2-1,TRBV27
TGTGCCAGCAGCTCCTACAGGGATCACTACGAGCAGTACTTC,CASSSYRDHYEQYF,many,.,14,TRBJ2-7,TRBV7-2
TGCGCCAGCAGCCAAGATAGGGGAGGGGGCGTAATTGGCTACACCTTC,CASSQDRGGGVIGYTF,once,TRBD1,16,TRBJ1-2,TRBV4-1
TGTGCCAGCAGCTTAGCGGGGGGGATGGAGACCCAGCACTTC,CASSLAGGMETQHF,.,TRBD2,14,TRBJ2-5,TRBV7-9
TGTGCCAGCAGCTGGCAGGGTTATAGCAATCAGCCCCAGCATTTT,CASSWQGYSNQPQHF,.,.,15,TRBJ1-5,TRBV5-5
TGTGCCAGCAGTACTAAAACCGGGACACCTTATAGCAATCAGCCCCAGTATTTT,CASSTKTGTPYSNQPQYF,.,.,18,TRBJ2-3,TRBV27
TGTGCCACCAGCAGGGCACAGGGATTCTATAATTCACCCCTCCACTTT,CATSRAQGFYNSPLHF,many,.,16,TRBJ1-6,TRBV15
TGTGCCAGCAGCTTACCCATCCGGGGTGGGGGCACTGAAGCTTTCTTT,CASSLPIRGGGTEAFF,few,.,16,TRBJ1-1,TRBV7-6
TGTGCCAGCAGCCCTATCCAGGGGCCTAATGAAAAACTGTTTTTT,CASSPIQGPNEKLFF,.,.,15,TRBJ1-4,TRBV7-9
TGTGCCAGCAGTTTATGGGCAAGCGACACTGAAGCTTTCTTT,CASSLWASDTEAFF,.,.,14,TRBJ1-1,TRBV27
TGTGCCAGCAGTTACACAGGATATAGCAATCAGCCCCAGCATTTT,CASSYTGYSNQPQHF,few,.,15,TRBJ1-5,TRBV6-2/TRBV6-3